Many counts were recorded for the clone carrying this T cell receptor (beta chain). Its target is not known. Before being chosen for sequencing, patients had shown CD8+CD57+ cell expansion by flow cytometry. V lost 0 bases and J lost 3, with 6 bases in between. The CDR3 consists of 13 residues. This entry belongs to a study of CD8+CD57+ T cells in acquired aplastic anemia. At the level of the study: Quantities of DNA derived from sorted CD4+ and CD8+ cells averaged 3.2 ug.

General observations from the study: Patients did not significantly differ from controls in CD8+ Simpson's diversity. Between patients and controls, around 27 CD8+ CDR3 sequences were found in common.

It was genomic DNA that served as the template for profiling TCR beta VDJ and CDR3. TCRdb reanalysed the reads using MiXCR and keeps one entry per CDR3 protein. There are 450,000 to 550,000 distinct CDR3 sequences in the sample; over 25% occur only once, and around 0.82% lies in the top ten. The receptor's source is a human donor with aplastic anemia. The chain is built from TRBV12-3 or TRBV12-4 and TRBJ2-7; a possible D gene is TRBD1 (5 bases). Material: sorted CD4+, CD8+, or CD8+CD57+ T cells (not recorded which) from PBMCs. The CDR3 region is CASSLAGDYEQYF. The CDR3 DNA reads TGTGCCAGCAGTTTAGCAGGGGACTACGAGCAGTACTTC.